The present T cell receptor beta chain was sequenced within a study of cytomegalovirus exposure and HLA in healthy donors. Note on this clone: The antigen is not known.

PCR employed 60 Vbeta and 13 Jbeta primers. Using immunoSEQ multiplex PCR, the repertoire was profiled, and TCRdb retains in-frame clones only, with some absent. This sample has 110,000 or so clones, with roughly 79% found just once. V was clipped by 3 bases and J by 4 bases; unmatched bases: 9. This CDR3 is built from 17 residues. Per the germline V gene, CDR1 is SEHNR and CDR2 is FQNEAQ (reference sequence). Points from the study as a whole: The study assumed roughly uniform donor sequencing depth for presence/absence analyses. Later analysis revealed greater clonal expansion in HLA-associated TCR beta chains than in equally common others.

This sequence joins TRBV7-9 and TRBJ2-5; 12 positions match TRBD2. The sequenced sample was PBMCs. The receptor's source is a male donor in good health and CMV-seronegative. For the CDR3, the DNA is TGTGCCAGCAGCTTCGGGCTAGCGGGAGGGAATGGAGAGACCCAGTACTTC. This translates into CASSFGLAGGNGETQYF.